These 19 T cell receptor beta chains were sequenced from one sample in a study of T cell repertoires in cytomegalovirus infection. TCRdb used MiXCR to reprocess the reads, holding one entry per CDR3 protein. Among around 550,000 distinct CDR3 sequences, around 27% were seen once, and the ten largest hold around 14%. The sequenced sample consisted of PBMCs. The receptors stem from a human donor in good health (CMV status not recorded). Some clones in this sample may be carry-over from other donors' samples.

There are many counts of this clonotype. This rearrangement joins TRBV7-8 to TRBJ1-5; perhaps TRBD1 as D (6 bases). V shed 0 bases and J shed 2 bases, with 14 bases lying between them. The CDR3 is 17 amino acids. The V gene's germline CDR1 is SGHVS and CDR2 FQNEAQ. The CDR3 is CASSLAVGGQRNQPQHF. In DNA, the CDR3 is TGTGCCAGCAGCTTAGCGGTGGGGGGGCAGCGCAATCAGCCCCAGCATTTT.

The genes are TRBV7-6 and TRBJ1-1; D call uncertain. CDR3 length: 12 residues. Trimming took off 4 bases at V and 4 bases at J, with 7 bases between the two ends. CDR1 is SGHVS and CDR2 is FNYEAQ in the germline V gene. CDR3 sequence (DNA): TGTGCCAGCAGCTCTGCCTCCACTGAAGCTTTCTTT. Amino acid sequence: CASSSASTEAFF.

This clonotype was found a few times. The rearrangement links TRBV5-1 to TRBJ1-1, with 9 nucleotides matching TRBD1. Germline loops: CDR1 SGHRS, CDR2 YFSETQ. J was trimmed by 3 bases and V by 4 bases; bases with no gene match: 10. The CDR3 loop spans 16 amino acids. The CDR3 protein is CASSGPGTGMDTEAFF. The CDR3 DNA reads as TGCGCCAGCAGCGGACCCGGGACAGGGATGGACACTGAAGCTTTCTTT.

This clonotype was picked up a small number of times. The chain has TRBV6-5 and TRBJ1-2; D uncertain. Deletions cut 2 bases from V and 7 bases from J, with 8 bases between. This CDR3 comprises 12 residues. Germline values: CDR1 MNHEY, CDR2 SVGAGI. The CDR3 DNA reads TGTGCCAGCAGTTACGACGCCTTTGGCTACACCTTC. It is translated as CASSYDAFGYTF.

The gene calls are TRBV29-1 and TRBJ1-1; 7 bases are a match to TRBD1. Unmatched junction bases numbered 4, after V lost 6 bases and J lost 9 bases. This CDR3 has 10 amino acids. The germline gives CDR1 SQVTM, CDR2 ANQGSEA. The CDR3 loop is CSVVQGQAFF. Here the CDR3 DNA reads TGCAGCGTGGTACAGGGGCAAGCTTTCTTT.

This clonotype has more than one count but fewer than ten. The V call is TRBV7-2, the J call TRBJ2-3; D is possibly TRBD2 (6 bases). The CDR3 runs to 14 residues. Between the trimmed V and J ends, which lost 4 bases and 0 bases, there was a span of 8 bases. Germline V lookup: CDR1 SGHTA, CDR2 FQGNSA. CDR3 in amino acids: CASSSSVSTDTQYF. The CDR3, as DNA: TGTGCCAGCAGCTCTAGCGTTAGCACAGATACGCAGTATTTT.

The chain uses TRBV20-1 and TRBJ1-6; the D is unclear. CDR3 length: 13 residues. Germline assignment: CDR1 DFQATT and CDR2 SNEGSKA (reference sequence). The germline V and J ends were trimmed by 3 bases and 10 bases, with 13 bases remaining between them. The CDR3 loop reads CSASRGVVSPLHF. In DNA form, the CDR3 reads TGCAGTGCTAGTCGTGGGGTTGTGTCACCCCTCCACTTT.

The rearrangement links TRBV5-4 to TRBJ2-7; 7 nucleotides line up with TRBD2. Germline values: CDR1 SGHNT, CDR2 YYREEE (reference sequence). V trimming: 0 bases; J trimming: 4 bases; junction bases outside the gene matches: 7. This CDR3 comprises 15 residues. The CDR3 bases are TGTGCCAGCAGCTTGGCCCCAGGCGGGGGATACGAGCAGTACTTC. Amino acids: CASSLAPGGGYEQYF.

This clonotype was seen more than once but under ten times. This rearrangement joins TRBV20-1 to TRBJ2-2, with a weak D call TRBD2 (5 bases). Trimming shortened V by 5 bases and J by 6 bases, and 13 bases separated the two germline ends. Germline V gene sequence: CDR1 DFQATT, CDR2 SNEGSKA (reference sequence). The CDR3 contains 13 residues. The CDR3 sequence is CSALPTSPGELFF. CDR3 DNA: TGCAGTGCTTTACCAACTAGTCCCGGGGAGCTGTTTTTT.

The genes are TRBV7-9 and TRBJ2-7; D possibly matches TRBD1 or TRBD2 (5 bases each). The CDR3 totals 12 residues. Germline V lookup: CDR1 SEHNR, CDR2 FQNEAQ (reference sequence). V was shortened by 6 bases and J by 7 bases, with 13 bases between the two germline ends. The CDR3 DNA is TGTGCCAGCAGGGACATTACTAGGGAGCAGTACTTC. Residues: CASRDITREQYF. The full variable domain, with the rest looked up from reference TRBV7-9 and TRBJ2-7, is DTGVSQNPRHKITKRGQNVTFRCDPISEHNRLYWYRQTLGQGPEFLTYFQNEAQLEKSRLLSDRFSAERPKGSFSTLEIQRTEQGDSAMYLCASRDITREQYFGPGTRLTVT.

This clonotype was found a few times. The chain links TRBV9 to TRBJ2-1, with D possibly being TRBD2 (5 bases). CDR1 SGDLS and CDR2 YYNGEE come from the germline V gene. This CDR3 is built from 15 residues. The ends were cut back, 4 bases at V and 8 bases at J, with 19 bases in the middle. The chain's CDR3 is CASSPRSDLMYEQFF. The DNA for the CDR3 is TGTGCCAGCAGCCCCAGATCGGACTTAATGTATGAGCAGTTCTTC.

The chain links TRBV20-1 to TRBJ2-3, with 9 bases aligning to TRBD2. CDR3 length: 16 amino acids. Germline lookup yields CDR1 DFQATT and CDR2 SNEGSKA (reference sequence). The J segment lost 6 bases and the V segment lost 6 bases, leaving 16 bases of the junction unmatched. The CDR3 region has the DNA TGCAGTGCCACGCTGGGACTAGCAGATAATACGGATACGCAGTATTTT. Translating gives CSATLGLADNTDTQYF.

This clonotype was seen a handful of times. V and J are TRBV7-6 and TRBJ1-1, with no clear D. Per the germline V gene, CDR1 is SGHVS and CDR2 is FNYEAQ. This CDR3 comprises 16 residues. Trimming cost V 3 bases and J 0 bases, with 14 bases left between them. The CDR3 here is CASSLYLPSMNTEAFF. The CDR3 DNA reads TGTGCCAGCAGCTTGTATCTTCCGAGCATGAACACTGAAGCTTTCTTT.

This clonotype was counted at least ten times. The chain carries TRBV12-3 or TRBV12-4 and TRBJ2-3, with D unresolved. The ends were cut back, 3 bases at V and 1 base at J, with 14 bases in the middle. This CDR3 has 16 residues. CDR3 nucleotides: TGTGCCAGCAGTTTTCCGGCAGGTGGGGGCACAGATACGCAGTATTTT. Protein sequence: CASSFPAGGGTDTQYF.

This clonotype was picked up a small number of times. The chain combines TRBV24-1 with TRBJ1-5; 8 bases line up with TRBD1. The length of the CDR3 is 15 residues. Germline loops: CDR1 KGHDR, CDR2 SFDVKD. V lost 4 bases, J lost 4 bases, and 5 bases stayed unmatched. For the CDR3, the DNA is TGTGCCACCAGTGAGGGGCAGGGGGCAAATCAGCCCCAGCATTTT. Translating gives CATSEGQGANQPQHF.

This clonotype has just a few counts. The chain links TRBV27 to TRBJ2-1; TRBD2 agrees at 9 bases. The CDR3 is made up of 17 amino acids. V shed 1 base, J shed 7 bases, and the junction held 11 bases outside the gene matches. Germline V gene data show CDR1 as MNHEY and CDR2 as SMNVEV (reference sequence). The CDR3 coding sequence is TGTGCCAGCAGTTTATGGGTCAGCGGGAGGTCGGAGAATGAGCAGTTCTTC. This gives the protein CASSLWVSGRSENEQFF.

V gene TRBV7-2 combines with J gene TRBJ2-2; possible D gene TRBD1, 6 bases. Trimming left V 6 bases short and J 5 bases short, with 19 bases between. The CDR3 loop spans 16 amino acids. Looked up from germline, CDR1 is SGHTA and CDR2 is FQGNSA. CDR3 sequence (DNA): TGTGCCAGCAGATTTTTGCAGGGGTTCATAACCGGGGAGCTGTTTTTT. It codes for CASRFLQGFITGELFF.

The CDR3: CASSTPPTAQPQHF. The CDR3 nucleotides are TGTGCCAGTAGTACACCACCGACAGCCCAGCCCCAGCATTTT. The chain uses TRBV19 and TRBJ1-5, with TRBD1 as a possible D gene (5 bases). Trimming cost V 4 bases and J 7 bases, with 14 bases left between them. In germline, CDR1 is LNHDA, CDR2 SQIVND (reference sequence). The CDR3 extends over 14 amino acids.

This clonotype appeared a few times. The CDR3: CASSLGAGVAETQYF. The CDR3 DNA reads as TGTGCCAGCAGCTTAGGCGCAGGGGTGGCAGAGACCCAGTACTTC. The chain uses TRBV7-6 and TRBJ2-5, with D perhaps TRBD1 (6 bases). The germline V and J ends were trimmed by 1 base and 4 bases, with 13 bases remaining between them. Germline-derived CDR1 and CDR2 are SGHVS and FNYEAQ. This CDR3 has 15 amino acids.